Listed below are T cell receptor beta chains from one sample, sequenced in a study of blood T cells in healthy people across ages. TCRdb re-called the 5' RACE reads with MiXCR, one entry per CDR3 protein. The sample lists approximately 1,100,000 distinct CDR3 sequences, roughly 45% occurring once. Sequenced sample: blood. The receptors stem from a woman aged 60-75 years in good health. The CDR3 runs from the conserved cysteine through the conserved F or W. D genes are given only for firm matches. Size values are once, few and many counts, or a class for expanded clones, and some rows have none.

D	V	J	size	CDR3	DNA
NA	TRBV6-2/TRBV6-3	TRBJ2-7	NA	CASSVSRAVYEQYF	TGTGCCAGCAGTGTGAGCCGGGCAGTCTACGAGCAGTACTTC
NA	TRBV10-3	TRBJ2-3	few	CAITLGRGDTQYF	TGTGCCATCACTTTGGGCAGGGGAGATACGCAGTATTTT
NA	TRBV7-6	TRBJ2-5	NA	CASGLAEDGRQETQYF	TGTGCCAGCGGCTTAGCGGAGGACGGGAGACAAGAGACCCAGTACTTC
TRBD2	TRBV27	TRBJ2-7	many	CASSLGSGTSGSYEQYF	TGTGCCAGCAGTTTAGGATCCGGGACTAGCGGGAGCTACGAGCAGTACTTC
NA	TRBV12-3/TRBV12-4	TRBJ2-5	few	CASSLSGSSGETQYF	TGTGCCAGCAGTTTATCCGGAAGTTCTGGGGAGACCCAGTACTTC
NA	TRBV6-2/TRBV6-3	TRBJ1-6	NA	CASSFSRTSNNSPLHF	TGTGCCAGCAGTTTTTCGAGGACAAGTAATAATTCACCCCTCCACTTT
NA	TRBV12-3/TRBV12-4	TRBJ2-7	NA	CASSLMVYEQYF	TGTGCCAGCAGTTTAATGGTTTACGAGCAGTACTTC
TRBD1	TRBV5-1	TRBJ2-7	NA	CASSPPTGVGDEQYF	TGCGCCAGCAGCCCTCCGACAGGGGTCGGTGACGAGCAGTACTTC
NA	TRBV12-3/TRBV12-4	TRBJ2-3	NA	CASRSGTADTQYF	TGTGCCAGCAGGTCTGGGACGGCAGATACGCAGTATTTT
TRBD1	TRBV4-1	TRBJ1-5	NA	CASSPQGAAGQPQHF	TGCGCCAGCAGCCCACAGGGGGCGGCCGGTCAGCCCCAGCATTTT
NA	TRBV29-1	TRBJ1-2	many	CSAQGSYGYTF	TGCAGCGCCCAGGGGTCCTATGGCTACACCTTC
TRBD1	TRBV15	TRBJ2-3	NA	CATSRPQGATDTQYF	TGTGCCACCAGCAGACCACAGGGGGCCACAGATACGCAGTATTTT
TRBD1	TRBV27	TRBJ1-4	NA	CASSLRTGMNEKLFF	TGTGCCAGCAGTCTGAGGACAGGGATGAATGAAAAACTGTTTTTT
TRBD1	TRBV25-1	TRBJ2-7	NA	CASRMPGVGTGVSEQYF	TGTGCCAGCAGAATGCCGGGGGTCGGGACAGGGGTTTCCGAGCAGTACTTC
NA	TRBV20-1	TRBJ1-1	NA	CSVPWGDTEAFF	TGCAGTGTCCCGTGGGGGGACACTGAAGCTTTCTTT
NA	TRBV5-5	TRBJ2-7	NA	CASSLGMWGYEQYF	TGTGCCAGCAGCTTGGGAATGTGGGGCTACGAGCAGTACTTC
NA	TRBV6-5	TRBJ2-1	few	CASSYGGSGLEQFF	TGTGCCAGCAGTTACGGGGGCAGCGGCCTTGAGCAGTTCTTC
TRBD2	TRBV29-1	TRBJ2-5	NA	CSVPGGNWETQYF	TGCAGCGTTCCGGGAGGTAACTGGGAGACCCAGTACTTC
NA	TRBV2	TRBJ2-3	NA	CASSEALRSNQGTDTQYF	TGTGCCAGCAGTGAAGCGCTTCGGTCAAACCAGGGCACAGATACGCAGTATTTT
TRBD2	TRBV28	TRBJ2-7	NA	CASSPGLAGEDEQYF	TGTGCCAGCAGCCCGGGGCTAGCGGGAGAGGATGAGCAGTACTTC
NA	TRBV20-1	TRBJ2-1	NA	CSASRPRGSYNEQFF	TGCAGTGCTTCCCGACCCCGGGGGTCCTACAATGAGCAGTTCTTC
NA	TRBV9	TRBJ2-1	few	CASSARRAEGDEQFF	TGTGCCAGCAGCGCCAGACGAGCGGAGGGGGATGAGCAGTTCTTC
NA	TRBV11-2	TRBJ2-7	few	CASNWSPSSYEQYF	TGTGCCAGCAATTGGTCGCCGAGCTCCTACGAGCAGTACTTC
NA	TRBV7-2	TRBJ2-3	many	CASSLVGVSTSTDTQYF	TGTGCCAGCAGCTTAGTAGGCGTATCAACTAGCACAGATACGCAGTATTTT
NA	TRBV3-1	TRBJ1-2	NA	CASSHNGASHGYTF	TGTGCCAGCAGCCATAACGGGGCTTCTCATGGCTACACCTTC
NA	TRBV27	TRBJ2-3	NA	CASSPFTGFGTDTQYF	TGTGCCAGCAGTCCATTCACAGGGTTCGGCACAGATACGCAGTATTTT
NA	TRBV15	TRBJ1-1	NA	CATRLRQNTEAFF	TGTGCCACCAGACTCCGACAGAACACTGAAGCTTTCTTT
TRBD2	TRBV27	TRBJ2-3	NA	CASRDGRDGTDTQYF	TGTGCCAGCAGGGACGGGAGGGATGGGACAGATACGCAGTATTTT
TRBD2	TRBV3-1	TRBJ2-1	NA	CASSQGTSGSVRYNEQFF	TGTGCCAGCAGCCAAGGGACTAGCGGGAGTGTCCGATACAATGAGCAGTTCTTC
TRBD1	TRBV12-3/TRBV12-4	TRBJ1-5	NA	CASSRTGNRVSNQPQHF	TGTGCCAGCAGTCGGACAGGGAATAGGGTTAGCAATCAGCCCCAGCATTTT
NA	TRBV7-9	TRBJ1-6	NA	CASSPSQNSPLHF	TGTGCCAGCAGCCCCAGCCAGAATTCACCCCTCCACTTT